The T cell receptor (beta chain) described here comes from a study of cytomegalovirus exposure and HLA in healthy donors. Study-wide background: Roughly 180 million T cells yielded roughly 120 million unique TCR beta sequences, as an earlier analysis found. Study-wide results and limits: The authors later linked a missense DCLRE1C variant to TCR beta V- and J-gene trimming.

This PCR relied on a set of 60 Vbeta primers and 13 Jbeta primers. The assay was immunoSEQ multiplex PCR, and TCRdb's table has in-frame clones only and misses some. The data show about 160,000 clones, with around 77% seen just once and around 1.5% held by the top ten. CDR1 is SGHRS and CDR2 is YFSETQ in the germline V gene. The CDR3 has 14 amino acids. Trimming shortened V by 3 bases and J by 0 bases, and 9 bases separated the two germline ends. Turning to this clone: Its cognate antigen is unknown. Other DNA variants within this sample encode the same CDR3.

The chain recombines TRBV5-1 with TRBJ1-1; perhaps TRBD1 as D (5 bases). Sequences were obtained from PBMCs. The origin of this receptor is a woman between 25 and 40 years old in good health and CMV-seronegative. CDR3 amino acids: CASSSQVLNTEAFF. The CDR3 bases are TGCGCCAGCAGCTCACAGGTCTTGAACACTGAAGCTTTCTTT.